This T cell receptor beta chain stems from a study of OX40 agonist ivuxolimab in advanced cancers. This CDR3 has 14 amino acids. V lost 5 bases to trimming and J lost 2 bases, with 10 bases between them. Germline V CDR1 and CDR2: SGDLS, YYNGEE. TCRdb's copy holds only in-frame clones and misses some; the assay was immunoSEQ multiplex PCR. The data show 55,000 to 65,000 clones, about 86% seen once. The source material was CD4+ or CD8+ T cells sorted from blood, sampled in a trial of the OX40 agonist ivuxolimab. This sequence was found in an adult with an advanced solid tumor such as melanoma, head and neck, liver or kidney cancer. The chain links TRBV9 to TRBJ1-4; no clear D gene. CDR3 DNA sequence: TGTGCCAGCAGTGTCGTGGGGACTAATGAAAAACTGTTTTTT. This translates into CASSVVGTNEKLFF.